Presented here are 16 T cell receptor beta chains from one specimen sequenced in a study of beta chain features in type 1 diabetes. The study reverse transcribed the entire isolated RNA, so it sequenced expressed TCRB transcripts. Data came from immunoSEQ multiplex PCR; TCRdb stores just in-frame clones and leaves some out. This sample has 500,000 to 700,000 clones; roughly 16% occur once, and the top ten carry 0.07% to 0.095%. Sequenced sample: naive CD4+ T cells from blood. The receptors were sampled from a man aged 18 to 30 in good health.

This clone turned up a few times. V gene TRBV7-9 combines with J gene TRBJ2-7; TRBD1 agrees at 9 bases. The germline gives CDR1 SEHNR, CDR2 FQNEAQ (reference sequence). The CDR3 loop spans 16 amino acids. The V gene end was trimmed by 1 base and the J gene end by 2 bases; junction bases not matched to a gene: 6. CDR3 sequence: CASSLGAGQGTYEQYF. In nucleotides, the CDR3 is TGTGCCAGCAGCTTAGGTGCGGGACAGGGAACCTACGAGCAGTACTTC.

The V call is TRBV7-9, the J call TRBJ1-2; 7 bases are a match to TRBD1. J was trimmed by 0 bases and V by 4 bases; bases with no gene match: 11. The CDR3 consists of 17 residues. CDR1 SEHNR and CDR2 FQNEAQ come from the germline V gene (reference sequence). CDR3 residues: CASSSRPGQLANYGYTF. DNA for the CDR3: TGTGCCAGCAGCTCCCGACCGGGACAGTTAGCTAACTATGGCTACACCTTC.

In its sample, this clone was seen a few times. V and J are TRBV6-5 and TRBJ1-1; TRBD1 is a possible D gene (5 bases). Germline V gene lookup returns CDR1 MNHEY and CDR2 SVGAGI. The CDR3 has 13 amino acids. V lost 8 bases, J lost 0 bases, and 10 bases lay in between. CDR3 loop: CASWGSLNTEAFF. CDR3 DNA: TGTGCCAGCTGGGGCTCCTTGAACACTGAAGCTTTCTTT.

There are a few counts of this clone. The J gene is TRBJ2-5, the V gene TRBV7-9; TRBD1 aligns across 8 bases. Germline V gene sequence: CDR1 SEHNR, CDR2 FQNEAQ (reference sequence). Germline trimming cut 3 bases from V and 4 bases from J; bases unmatched to any gene: 7. The CDR3 spans 15 residues. Here the CDR3 DNA reads TGTGCCAGCAGCTTCGGGCAGGGGGCCGGAGAGACCCAGTACTTC. Translation gives CASSFGQGAGETQYF.

Only a few counts were recorded for this clone. The rearrangement links TRBV7-9 to TRBJ2-7; TRBD1 aligns across 9 bases. The V gene end was trimmed by 5 bases and the J gene end by 5 bases; junction bases not matched to a gene: 7. The germline gives CDR1 SEHNR, CDR2 FQNEAQ (reference sequence). The CDR3 contains 14 residues. CDR3 sequence reads: CASSLGTGSHEQYF. As DNA, the CDR3 is TGTGCCAGCAGCCTAGGGACAGGGTCCCACGAGCAGTACTTC.

This sequence joins TRBV18 and TRBJ2-1; TRBD2 matches at 9 bases. Germline CDR1 reads KGHSH; CDR2 reads LQKENI. CDR3 size: 15 residues. The trim removed 2 bases at V and 7 bases at J, leaving 6 bases unmatched. CDR3 in amino acids: CASSPGLAGSNEQFF. The CDR3 DNA is TGTGCCAGCTCACCAGGGCTAGCGGGGTCTAATGAGCAGTTCTTC.

This chain uses TRBV28 with TRBJ2-7, with D possibly TRBD1 on 5 matching bases. Trimming pared 8 bases from V and 6 bases from J, leaving 14 bases between. Germline-derived CDR1 and CDR2 are MDHEN and SYDVKM. The CDR3 spans 12 residues. CDR3: CASEARGREQYF. Written as DNA, the CDR3 is TGTGCCAGCGAAGCTAGGGGTCGCGAGCAGTACTTC. The variable domain in full, with the rest retrieved from reference TRBV28 and TRBJ2-7, is DVKVTQSSRYLVKRTGEKVFLECVQDMDHENMFWYRQDPGLGLRLIYFSYDVKMKEKGDIPEGYSVSREKKERFSLILESASTNQTSMYLCASEARGREQYFGPGTRLTVT.

The gene calls are TRBV7-2 and TRBJ2-7, with a weak D call TRBD1 (5 bases). There are 16 residues in the CDR3. Trimming shortened V by 1 base and J by 1 base, and 14 bases separated the two germline ends. In germline, CDR1 is SGHTA, CDR2 FQGNSA. The CDR3 protein is CASSLGWGDRSYEQYF. The DNA of the CDR3 is TGTGCCAGCAGCTTAGGTTGGGGCGACAGATCCTACGAGCAGTACTTC.

Only a few counts were recorded for this clone. The gene calls are TRBV29-1 and TRBJ1-4, with 9 positions matching TRBD1. Germline-derived CDR1 and CDR2 are SQVTM and ANQGSEA. V dropped 1 base and J dropped 7; count of bases not matched to a gene: 1. This CDR3 is built from 13 residues. CDR3 sequence reads: CSVEGQGGEKLFF. Written as DNA, the CDR3 is TGCAGCGTTGAAGGACAGGGGGGTGAAAAACTGTTTTTT.

This clone was detected a few times. The chain combines TRBV28 with TRBJ2-1; D might be TRBD2 (6 bases). Trimming removed 5 bases from V and 6 bases from J, with 11 bases in between. CDR3 length: 13 amino acids. The germline gives CDR1 MDHEN, CDR2 SYDVKM. The CDR3 spells CASSGGGFNEQFF. CDR3 nucleotide sequence: TGTGCCAGCAGTGGTGGAGGGTTCAATGAGCAGTTCTTC.

This clone occurred a few times. The chain is built from TRBV9 and TRBJ1-1, with D unresolved. Trimming took 0 bases from V and 1 from J, leaving 7 bases between them. CDR1 and CDR2 from the germline V gene are SGDLS and YYNGEE. There are 14 residues in the CDR3. CDR3 in amino acids: CASSVAPGNTEAFF. The CDR3 DNA reads TGTGCCAGCAGCGTAGCTCCGGGGAACACTGAAGCTTTCTTT.

Only a few counts were recorded for this clone. The V and J genes are TRBV9 and TRBJ2-2; 8 bases fit TRBD1. Germline loops: CDR1 SGDLS, CDR2 YYNGEE. With 4 bases clipped from V and 0 bases from J, the junction kept 8 bases outside the gene matches. There are 17 residues in the CDR3. The CDR3: CASSSYVTGANTGELFF. The CDR3 coding sequence is TGTGCCAGCAGCTCTTACGTGACAGGGGCGAACACCGGGGAGCTGTTTTTT. The variable domain in full, completed from reference TRBV9 and TRBJ2-2, reads DSGVTQTPKHLITATGQRVTLRCSPRSGDLSVYWYQQSLDQGLQFLIQYYNGEERAKGNILERFSAQQFPDLHSELNLSSLELGDSALYFCASSSYVTGANTGELFFGEGSRLTVL.

The table lists this clone with a count of one. V and J are TRBV4-3 and TRBJ2-7, with D unclear. The CDR3 sequence is 13 residues long. Germline assignment: CDR1 LGHNA and CDR2 YSLEER. Trimming took off 1 base at V and 2 bases at J, with 6 bases between the two ends. Here the CDR3 reads CASSQGRTYEQYF. CDR3 nucleotides: TGCGCCAGCAGCCAAGGGCGGACCTACGAGCAGTACTTC.

Only a few counts were recorded for this clone. The chain combines TRBV30 with TRBJ2-5; 10 bases match TRBD2. The J call may be faulty, since TRBJ2-7 better matches the DNA end. Per the germline V gene, CDR1 is GTSNPN and CDR2 is SVGIG (reference sequence). The CDR3 contains 16 residues. CDR3 residues: CACKPRLAGAGYEQYF. CDR3 coding DNA: TGTGCCTGTAAGCCGAGGCTAGCGGGGGCAGGTTACGAGCAGTACTTC.

This clone was picked up a small number of times. This chain joins TRBV5-1 and TRBJ2-5; 9 bases agree with TRBD1. Germline CDR1 SGHRS, CDR2 YFSETQ. Germline trimming cut 1 base from V and 5 bases from J; bases unmatched to any gene: 6. The CDR3 covers 15 residues. CDR3 nucleotide sequence: TGCGCCAGCAGCTTGTTGGGACAGGGTTCGGAGACCCAGTACTTC. Its protein is CASSLLGQGSETQYF.

The chain has TRBV11-1 and TRBJ2-3; the D is unclear. Per the germline V gene, CDR1 is SGHAT and CDR2 is FQDESV (reference sequence). The CDR3 runs 12 residues. V was trimmed by 4 bases and J by 3 bases, leaving 5 bases between them. The CDR3 bases are TGTGCCAGCAGCTCGCCTACAGATACGCAGTATTTT. Its translation: CASSSPTDTQYF.